In its sample, the clone carrying this T cell receptor beta chain was seen many times. The second PCR ran about 6 to 12 cycles with a sample-barcoded 5' primer and J-beta primers. A single record per CDR3 protein comes from TCRdb applying MiXCR to the 5' RACE reads. The sample carries fewer than 1.5 million distinct CDR3 sequences, approximately 38% recorded once. This entry comes from a study of blood T cells in healthy people across ages. The sample, roughly 9.1 milliliters of peripheral blood, was drawn from each donor. The CDR3 runs to 14 residues. The germline CDR1 and CDR2 sequences are MNHNY and SVGAGI (reference sequence). The V gene lost 5 bases and the J gene lost 2 bases, with 13 bases spanning the gap.

This TCR was sampled from a woman aged 18-30 years in good health. Sequenced input: blood. V is TRBV6-6 and J is TRBJ2-7; weak D call: TRBD1 (5 bases). DNA for the CDR3: TGTGCCAGCAGTACCAGGGTTCTACCCTACGAGCAGTACTTC. Translated: CASSTRVLPYEQYF.